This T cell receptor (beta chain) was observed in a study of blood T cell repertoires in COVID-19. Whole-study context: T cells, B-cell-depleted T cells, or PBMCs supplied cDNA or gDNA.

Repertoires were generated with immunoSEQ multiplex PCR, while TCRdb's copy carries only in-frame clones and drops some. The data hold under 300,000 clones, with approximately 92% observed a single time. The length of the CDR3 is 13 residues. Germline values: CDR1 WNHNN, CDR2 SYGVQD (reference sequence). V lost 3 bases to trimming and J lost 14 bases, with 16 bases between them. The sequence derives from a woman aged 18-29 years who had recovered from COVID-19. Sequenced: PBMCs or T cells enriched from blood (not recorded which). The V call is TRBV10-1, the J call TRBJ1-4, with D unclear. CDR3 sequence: CASSDEASVRLFF. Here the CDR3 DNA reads TGCGCCAGCAGTGATGAGGCCAGTGTTAGGCTGTTTTTT.